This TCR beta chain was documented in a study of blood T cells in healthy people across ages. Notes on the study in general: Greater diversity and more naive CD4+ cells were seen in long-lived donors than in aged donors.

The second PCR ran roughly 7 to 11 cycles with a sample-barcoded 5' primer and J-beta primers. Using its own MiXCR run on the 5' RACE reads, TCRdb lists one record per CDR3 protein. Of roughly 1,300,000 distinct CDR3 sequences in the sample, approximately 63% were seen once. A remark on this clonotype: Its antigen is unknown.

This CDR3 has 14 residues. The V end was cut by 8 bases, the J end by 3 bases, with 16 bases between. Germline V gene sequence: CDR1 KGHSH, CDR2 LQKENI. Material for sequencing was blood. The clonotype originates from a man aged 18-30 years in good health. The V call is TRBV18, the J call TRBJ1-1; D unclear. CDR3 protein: CASAPPGSYTEAFF. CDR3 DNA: TGTGCCAGCGCCCCACCCGGGTCGTACACTGAAGCTTTCTTT.